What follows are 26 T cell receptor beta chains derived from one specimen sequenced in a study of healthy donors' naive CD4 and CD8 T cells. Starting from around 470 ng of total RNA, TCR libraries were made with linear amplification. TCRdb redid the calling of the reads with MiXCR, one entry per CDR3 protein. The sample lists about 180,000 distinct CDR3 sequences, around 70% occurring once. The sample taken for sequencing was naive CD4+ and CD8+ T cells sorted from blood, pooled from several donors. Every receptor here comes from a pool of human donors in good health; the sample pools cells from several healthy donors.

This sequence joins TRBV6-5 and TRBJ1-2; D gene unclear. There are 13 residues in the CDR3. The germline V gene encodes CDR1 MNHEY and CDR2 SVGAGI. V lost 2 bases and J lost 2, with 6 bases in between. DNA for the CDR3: TGTGCCAGCAGTTACGCCAACAACTATGGCTACACCTTC. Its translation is CASSYANNYGYTF.

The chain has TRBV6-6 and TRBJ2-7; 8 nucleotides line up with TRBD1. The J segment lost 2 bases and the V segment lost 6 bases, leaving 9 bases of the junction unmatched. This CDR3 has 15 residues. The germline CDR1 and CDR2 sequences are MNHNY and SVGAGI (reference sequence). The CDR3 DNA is TGTGCCAGCAGAGAAACCGGGACAGGAGCCTACGAGCAGTACTTC. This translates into CASRETGTGAYEQYF.

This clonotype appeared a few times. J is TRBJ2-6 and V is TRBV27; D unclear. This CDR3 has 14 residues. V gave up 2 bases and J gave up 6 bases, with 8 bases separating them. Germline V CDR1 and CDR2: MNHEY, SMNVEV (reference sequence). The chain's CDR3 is CASSLVGSANVLTF. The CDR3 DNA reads TGTGCCAGCAGTTTAGTGGGATCGGCCAACGTCCTGACTTTC.

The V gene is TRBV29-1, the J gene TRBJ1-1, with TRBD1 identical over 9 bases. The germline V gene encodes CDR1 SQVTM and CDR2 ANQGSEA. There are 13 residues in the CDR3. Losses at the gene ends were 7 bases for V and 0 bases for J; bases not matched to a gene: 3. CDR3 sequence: CSGGQGMNTEAFF. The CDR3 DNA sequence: TGCAGCGGTGGACAGGGGATGAACACTGAAGCTTTCTTT.

For the CDR3, the DNA is TGCAGCGTTGAAGCCCCGGGACAGTACTATGGCTACACCTTC. Its protein product is CSVEAPGQYYGYTF. The J gene is TRBJ1-2, the V gene TRBV29-1; the match to TRBD1 covers 7 bases. The CDR3 is 14 amino acids. V gave up 1 base and J gave up 3 bases; unmatched junction bases: 5. From germline, CDR1 is SQVTM and CDR2 ANQGSEA.

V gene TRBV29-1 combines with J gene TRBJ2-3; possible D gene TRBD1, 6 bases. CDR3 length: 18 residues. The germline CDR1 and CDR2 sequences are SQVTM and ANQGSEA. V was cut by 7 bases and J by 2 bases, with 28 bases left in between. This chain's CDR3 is CSGVTGRNPPDPTDTQYF. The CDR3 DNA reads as TGCAGCGGTGTTACAGGGAGAAACCCACCCGACCCCACAGATACGCAGTATTTT.

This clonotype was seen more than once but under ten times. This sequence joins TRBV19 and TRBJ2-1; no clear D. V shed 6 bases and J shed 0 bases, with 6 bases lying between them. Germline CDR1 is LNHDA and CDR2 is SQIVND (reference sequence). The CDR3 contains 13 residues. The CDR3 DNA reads TGTGCCAGTAGGCCGAGCTCCTACAATGAGCAGTTCTTC. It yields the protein CASRPSSYNEQFF.

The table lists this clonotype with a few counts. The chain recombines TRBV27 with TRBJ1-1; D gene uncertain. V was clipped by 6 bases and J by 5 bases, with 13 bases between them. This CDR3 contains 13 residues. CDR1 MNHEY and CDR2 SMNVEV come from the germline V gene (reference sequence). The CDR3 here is CASSFAVGTEAFF. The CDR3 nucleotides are TGTGCCAGCAGCTTCGCGGTTGGTACTGAAGCTTTCTTT.

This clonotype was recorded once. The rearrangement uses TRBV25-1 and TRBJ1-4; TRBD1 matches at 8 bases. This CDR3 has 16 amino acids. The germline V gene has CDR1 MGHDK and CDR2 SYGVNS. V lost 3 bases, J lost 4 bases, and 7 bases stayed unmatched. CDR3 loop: CASSDAGTGLNEKLFF. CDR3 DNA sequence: TGTGCCAGCAGTGATGCCGGGACAGGCCTTAATGAAAAACTGTTTTTT.

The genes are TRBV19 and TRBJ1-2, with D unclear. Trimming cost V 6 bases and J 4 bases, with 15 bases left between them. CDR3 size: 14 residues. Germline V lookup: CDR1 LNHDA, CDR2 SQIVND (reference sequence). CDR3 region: CASSASAAVYGYTF. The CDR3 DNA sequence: TGTGCCAGTAGCGCGTCGGCGGCAGTCTATGGCTACACCTTC.

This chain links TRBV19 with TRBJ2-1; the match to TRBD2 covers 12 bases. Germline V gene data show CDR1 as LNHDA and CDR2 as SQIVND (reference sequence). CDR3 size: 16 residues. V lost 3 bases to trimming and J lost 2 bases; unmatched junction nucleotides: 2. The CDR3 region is CASSIGLAGPYNEQFF. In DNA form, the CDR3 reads TGTGCCAGTAGTATCGGACTAGCGGGACCCTACAATGAGCAGTTCTTC.

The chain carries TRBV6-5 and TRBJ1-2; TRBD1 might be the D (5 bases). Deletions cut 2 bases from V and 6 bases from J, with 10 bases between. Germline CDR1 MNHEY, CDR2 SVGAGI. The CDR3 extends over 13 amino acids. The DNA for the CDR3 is TGTGCCAGCAGTTACGATAGGGGCAATGGCTACACCTTC. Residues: CASSYDRGNGYTF.

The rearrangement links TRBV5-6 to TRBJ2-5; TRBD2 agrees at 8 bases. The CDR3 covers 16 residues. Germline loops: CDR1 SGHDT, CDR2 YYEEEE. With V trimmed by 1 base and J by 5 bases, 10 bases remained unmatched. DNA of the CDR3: TGTGCCAGCAGCTTGTGGGAGAGCGGGAGTCTGGAGACCCAGTACTTC. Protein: CASSLWESGSLETQYF.

CDR3 region: CSARDSSYEQYF. As DNA, the CDR3 is TGCAGTGCTAGAGACAGCTCCTACGAGCAGTACTTC. The gene calls are TRBV20-1 and TRBJ2-7; no firm D call. The V gene lost 0 bases and the J gene lost 0 bases, with 3 bases spanning the gap. CDR1 and CDR2 (germline): DFQATT, SNEGSKA (reference sequence). The length of the CDR3 is 12 residues.

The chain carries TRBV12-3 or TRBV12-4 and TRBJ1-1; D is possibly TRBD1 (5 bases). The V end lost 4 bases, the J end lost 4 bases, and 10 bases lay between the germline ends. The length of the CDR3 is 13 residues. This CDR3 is CASSYAGTTEAFF. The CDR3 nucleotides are TGTGCCAGCAGTTATGCAGGGACCACTGAAGCTTTCTTT.

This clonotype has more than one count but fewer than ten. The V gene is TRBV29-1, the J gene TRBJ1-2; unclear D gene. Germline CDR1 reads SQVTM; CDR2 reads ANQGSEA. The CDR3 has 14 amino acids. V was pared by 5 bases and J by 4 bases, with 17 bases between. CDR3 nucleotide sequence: TGCAGCGTTCCTAGTGGAGCGCAGCGCTATGGCTACACCTTC. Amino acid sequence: CSVPSGAQRYGYTF.

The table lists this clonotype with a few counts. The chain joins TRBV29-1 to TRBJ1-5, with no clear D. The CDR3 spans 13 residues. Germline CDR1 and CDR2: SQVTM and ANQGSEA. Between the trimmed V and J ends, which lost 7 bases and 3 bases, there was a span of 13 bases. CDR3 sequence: CSAAAGLNQPQHF. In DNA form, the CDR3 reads TGCAGCGCTGCTGCTGGCCTCAATCAGCCCCAGCATTTT.

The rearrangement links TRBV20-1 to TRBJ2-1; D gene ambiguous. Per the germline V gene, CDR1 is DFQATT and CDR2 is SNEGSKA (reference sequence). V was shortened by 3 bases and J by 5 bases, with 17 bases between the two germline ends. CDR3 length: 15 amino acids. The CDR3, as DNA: TGCAGTGCTAGGGCTACTACGGAAGTCCACAATGAGCAGTTCTTC. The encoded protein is CSARATTEVHNEQFF.

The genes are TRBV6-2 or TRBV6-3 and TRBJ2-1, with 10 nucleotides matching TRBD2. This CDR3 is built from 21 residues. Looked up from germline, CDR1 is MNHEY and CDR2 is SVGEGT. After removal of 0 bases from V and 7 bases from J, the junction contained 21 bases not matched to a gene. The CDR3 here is CASSYSFAGTSGMNSWNEQFF. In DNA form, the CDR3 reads TGTGCCAGCAGTTACTCGTTCGCTGGTACTAGCGGGATGAACTCCTGGAATGAGCAGTTCTTC.

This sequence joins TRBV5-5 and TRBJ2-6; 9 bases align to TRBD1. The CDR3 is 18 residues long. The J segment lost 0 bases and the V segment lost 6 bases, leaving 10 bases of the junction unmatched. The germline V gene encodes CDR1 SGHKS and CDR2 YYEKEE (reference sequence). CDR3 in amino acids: CASNYAGTGSSGANVLTF. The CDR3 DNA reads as TGTGCCAGCAACTACGCAGGGACAGGGAGCTCTGGGGCCAACGTCCTGACTTTC.

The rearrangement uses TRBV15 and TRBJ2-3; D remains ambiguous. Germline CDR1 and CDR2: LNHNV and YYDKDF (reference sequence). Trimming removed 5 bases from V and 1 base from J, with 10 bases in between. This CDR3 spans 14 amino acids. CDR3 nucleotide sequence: TGTGCCACCAGCGCGAGAAGGGGCACAGATACGCAGTATTTT. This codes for CATSARRGTDTQYF.

CDR3: CASSFAAGARINEQFF. CDR3 in DNA: TGTGCCAGCAGCTTCGCGGCGGGGGCGCGAATCAATGAGCAGTTCTTC. The chain carries TRBV11-2 and TRBJ2-1; tentatively, D is TRBD2 (7 bases). The CDR3 length is 16 residues. Between the trimmed V and J ends, which lost 3 bases and 6 bases, there was a span of 18 bases. Germline values: CDR1 SGHAT, CDR2 FQNNGV. Based on the CDR3 plus reference TRBV11-2 and TRBJ2-1, the full variable domain is EAGVAQSPRYKIIEKRQSVAFWCNPISGHATLYWYQQILGQGPKLLIQFQNNGVVDDSQLPKDRFSAERLKGVDSTLKIQPAKLEDSAVYLCASSFAAGARINEQFFGPGTRLTVL.

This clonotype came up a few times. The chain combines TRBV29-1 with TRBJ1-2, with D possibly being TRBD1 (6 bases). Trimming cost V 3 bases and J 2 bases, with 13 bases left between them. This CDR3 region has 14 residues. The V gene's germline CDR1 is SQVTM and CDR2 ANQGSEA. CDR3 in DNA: TGCAGCGTTGACGGACAGCCCCTCAACTATGGCTACACCTTC. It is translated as CSVDGQPLNYGYTF.

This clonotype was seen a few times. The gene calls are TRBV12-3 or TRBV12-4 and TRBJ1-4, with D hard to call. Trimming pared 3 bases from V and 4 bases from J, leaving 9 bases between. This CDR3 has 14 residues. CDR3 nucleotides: TGTGCCAGCAGTTTCGGATGGGGTAATGAAAAACTGTTTTTT. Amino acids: CASSFGWGNEKLFF.

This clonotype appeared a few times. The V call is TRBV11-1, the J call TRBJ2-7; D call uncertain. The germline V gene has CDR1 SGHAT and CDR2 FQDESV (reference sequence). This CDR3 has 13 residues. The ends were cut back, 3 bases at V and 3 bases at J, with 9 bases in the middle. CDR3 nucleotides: TGTGCCAGCAGCTTGGAACTTTTCTACGAGCAGTACTTC. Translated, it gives CASSLELFYEQYF.

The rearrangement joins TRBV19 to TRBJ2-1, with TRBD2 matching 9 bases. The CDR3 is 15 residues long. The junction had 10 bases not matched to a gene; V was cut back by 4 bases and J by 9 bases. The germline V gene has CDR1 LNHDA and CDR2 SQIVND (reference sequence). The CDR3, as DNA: TGTGCCAGTAGTAACGTTGCGGGGGGGCAGATTGAGCAGTTCTTC. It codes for CASSNVAGGQIEQFF.